The 24 T cell receptor beta chains below come from one sample, sequenced in a study of blood T cells in healthy people across ages. A J-beta primer mix and a sample-barcoded 5' primer were used in a second PCR of about 7 to 12 cycles. Using its own MiXCR run on the 5' RACE reads, TCRdb lists one record per CDR3 protein. This table has more than 900,000 distinct CDR3 sequences, roughly a quarter appearing once. These data were likewise used in another study, on T cells of mothers and their children.

Sequencing was carried out using blood. These receptors were obtained from a girl aged 2 to 9 in good health.

V is TRBV28 and J is TRBJ1-2; tentatively, D is TRBD1 (5 bases). The CDR3 extends over 13 amino acids. CDR1 MDHEN and CDR2 SYDVKM come from the germline V gene. V dropped 5 bases and J dropped 8 bases, with 15 bases sitting between them. CDR3 sequence reads: CASSPRQFSGYTF. CDR3 sequence (DNA): TGTGCCAGCAGTCCACGACAGTTTTCAGGCTACACCTTC.

This clonotype was counted at least ten times. V is TRBV4-3 and J is TRBJ2-3; 8 nucleotides align to TRBD2. CDR1 and CDR2 (germline): LGHNA, YSLEER. The CDR3 contains 15 residues. V was clipped by 0 bases and J by 8 bases; unmatched bases: 7. DNA of the CDR3: TGCGCCAGCAGCCAAGAGTCTGCGGGGGGATTTACGCAGTATTTT. Translating it yields CASSQESAGGFTQYF.

This clonotype has more than one count but fewer than ten. The chain has TRBV6-1 and TRBJ1-3; D is uncertain. Germline values: CDR1 MNHNS, CDR2 SASEGT. The CDR3 contains 13 residues. The ends were cut back, 6 bases at V and 0 bases at J, with 6 bases in the middle. The CDR3, as DNA: TGTGCCAGCAGGCCCTCCTCTGGAAACACCATATATTTT. This encodes CASRPSSGNTIYF.

The J gene is TRBJ1-2, the V gene TRBV27; 9 bases map to TRBD1. V trimming: 10 bases; J trimming: 7 bases; junction bases outside the gene matches: 7. The germline V gene encodes CDR1 MNHEY and CDR2 SMNVEV (reference sequence). CDR3 size: 12 residues. The CDR3 region is CAIRTGVGGYTF. In nucleotides, the CDR3 is TGTGCCATCCGGACAGGGGTAGGTGGCTACACCTTC.

Points on this clonotype: One junction end does not reproduce the germline sequence, and a read error may be involved. This sequence joins TRBV5-1 and TRBJ2-3; D is uncertain. The CDR3 totals 15 residues. The V gene's germline CDR1 is SGHRS and CDR2 YFSETQ. The CDR3 protein is CAGSLSEDSTDTQYF. In DNA, the CDR3 is TGCGCCGGCAGCCTGAGTGAAGATAGCACAGATACGCAGTATTTT.

The V gene is TRBV6-5, the J gene TRBJ2-5; no reliable D call. The CDR3 is made up of 14 amino acids. The V end lost 2 bases, the J end lost 2 bases, and 9 bases lay between the germline ends. The germline V gene encodes CDR1 MNHEY and CDR2 SVGAGI. CDR3 in amino acids: CASSYGQPQETQYF. The CDR3 nucleotides are TGTGCCAGCAGTTACGGTCAGCCACAAGAGACCCAGTACTTC.

This chain uses TRBV12-3 or TRBV12-4 with TRBJ2-2; maybe TRBD2 (6 bases). CDR3 length equals 15 residues. Between the trimmed V and J ends, which lost 3 bases and 4 bases, there was a span of 12 bases. The CDR3 DNA follows: TGTGCCAGCAGTTTCGGAGGGTTTGGCACCGGGGAGCTGTTTTTT. Translated, it gives CASSFGGFGTGELFF.

This clonotype was seen more than once but under ten times. The J gene is TRBJ1-1, the V gene TRBV7-9; D gene ambiguous. Looked up from germline, CDR1 is SEHNR and CDR2 is FQNEAQ (reference sequence). V was trimmed by 5 bases and J by 3 bases, leaving 7 bases between them. The CDR3 consists of 12 residues. The CDR3 DNA sequence: TGTGCCAGCAGCCCAATGGACACTGAAGCTTTCTTT. It encodes CASSPMDTEAFF.

The chain employs TRBV12-3 or TRBV12-4 and TRBJ2-5; D not resolved. The J call is uncertain, as TRBJ2-1 better fits the DNA end. The CDR3 has 13 residues. In DNA, the CDR3 is TGTGCCAGCAGTCCCGGATCCTACGCAGAGCAGTTCTTC. Translated, it gives CASSPGSYAEQFF.

V usage is TRBV27 and J usage is TRBJ2-7; D perhaps matches TRBD2 (5 bases). The CDR3 extends over 13 amino acids. CDR1 MNHEY and CDR2 SMNVEV come from the germline V gene (reference sequence). V dropped 4 bases and J dropped 3 bases, with 10 bases sitting between them. CDR3 amino acids: CASSYGLRYEQYF. The CDR3 region has the DNA TGTGCCAGCAGTTATGGACTCCGCTACGAGCAGTACTTC.

The gene calls are TRBV12-3 or TRBV12-4 and TRBJ1-1; D may be TRBD1 (6 bases). The CDR3 runs 14 residues. The V gene lost 5 bases and the J gene lost 5 bases, with 15 bases spanning the gap. The CDR3 spells CASSDDRPFTEAFF. DNA of the CDR3: TGTGCCAGCAGTGATGACAGGCCTTTTACTGAAGCTTTCTTT.

This clonotype was detected a few times. The rearrangement joins TRBV7-9 to TRBJ2-1, with unresolved D. V was pared by 2 bases and J by 3 bases, with 11 bases between. Germline assignment: CDR1 SEHNR and CDR2 FQNEAQ (reference sequence). The CDR3 runs to 15 residues. The CDR3 DNA follows: TGTGCCAGCAGCTTACGCGCAGACTTCTACAATGAGCAGTTCTTC. It codes for CASSLRADFYNEQFF.

This chain joins TRBV5-1 and TRBJ1-2; D unresolved. The CDR3 length is 14 residues. The germline V and J ends were trimmed by 0 bases and 4 bases, with 10 bases remaining between them. Germline-derived CDR1 and CDR2 are SGHRS and YFSETQ. The CDR3 loop reads CASSLGAASYGYTF. CDR3 nucleotide sequence: TGCGCCAGCAGCTTGGGAGCAGCGTCCTATGGCTACACCTTC.

This clonotype came up many times. CDR3 DNA sequence: TGCAGTGCTTTCGTGTCCGTAGACATCCTCCAAGAGACCCAGTACTTC. This gives the protein CSAFVSVDILQETQYF. V is TRBV20-1 and J is TRBJ2-5; D unclear. The CDR3 sequence is 16 residues long. Germline CDR1 is DFQATT and CDR2 is SNEGSKA (reference sequence). With 5 bases removed from V and 1 base from J, the gap between germline ends came to 20 bases.

In this sample, this clonotype turned up a few times. The chain links TRBV25-1 to TRBJ1-4; 9 nucleotides line up with TRBD1. The CDR3 contains 20 residues. Per the germline V gene, CDR1 is MGHDK and CDR2 is SYGVNS. V shed 0 bases and J 0 bases; nucleotides not matched to a gene: 11. The CDR3 region has the DNA TGTGCCAGCAGTGAATATTCCGGGACAGGGAATTGGGCAACTAATGAAAAACTGTTTTTT. Translating it yields CASSEYSGTGNWATNEKLFF. Together with reference TRBV25-1 and TRBJ1-4, the CDR3 gives the full variable domain: EADIYQTPRYLVIGTGKKITLECSQTMGHDKMYWYQQDPGMELHLIHYSYGVNSTEKGDLSSESTVSRIRTEHFPLTLESARPSHTSQYLCASSEYSGTGNWATNEKLFFGSGTQLSVL.

This clonotype was seen more than once but under ten times. The chain couples TRBV12-3 or TRBV12-4 to TRBJ1-2, with 8 bases that match TRBD1. V lost 1 base and J lost 6; bases outside the gene matches: 10. CDR3 size: 16 residues. The CDR3 sequence: CASSLGTGRGLDGYTF. The CDR3 nucleotides are TGTGCCAGCAGTTTAGGGACAGGGCGGGGCTTGGATGGCTACACCTTC.

The chain couples TRBV12-3 or TRBV12-4 to TRBJ2-1; the D is unclear. This CDR3 is 12 amino acids long. Between the trimmed V and J ends, which lost 9 bases and 2 bases, there was a span of 8 bases. CDR3 in DNA: TGTGCCAGTGACTCTACCTACAATGAGCAGTTCTTC. Amino acid sequence: CASDSTYNEQFF.

This clonotype was counted only a few times. The chain joins TRBV7-3 to TRBJ2-7; D uncertain. Germline CDR1 and CDR2: SGHTA and FQGTGA. Trimming shortened V by 1 base and J by 5 bases, and 9 bases separated the two germline ends. This CDR3 is 13 amino acids long. As DNA, the CDR3 is TGTGCCAGCAGCTTAATAGGCAGCCACGAGCAGTACTTC. It encodes CASSLIGSHEQYF.

This chain joins TRBV20-1 and TRBJ2-5, with 13 bases fitting TRBD2. From germline, CDR1 is DFQATT and CDR2 SNEGSKA (reference sequence). This CDR3 has 15 residues. After removal of 7 bases from V and 5 bases from J, the junction contained 10 bases not matched to a gene. The chain's CDR3 is CSVKLAGGPGETQYF. The CDR3 DNA reads TGCAGTGTAAAACTAGCGGGAGGGCCGGGGGAGACCCAGTACTTC.

Only a few counts were recorded for this clonotype. J is TRBJ1-2 and V is TRBV12-3 or TRBV12-4, with TRBD1 matching over 7 bases. The CDR3 totals 13 residues. V was pared by 6 bases and J by 8 bases, with 9 bases of the junction left unmatched. The CDR3 DNA is TGTGCCAGCAGGACAGCAGGGGGTGTGGGCTACACCTTC. Encoded protein: CASRTAGGVGYTF.

This clonotype is a singleton in its sample. This chain uses TRBV2 with TRBJ2-2, with 12 positions matching TRBD2. The germline V gene encodes CDR1 SNHLY and CDR2 FYNNEI. The CDR3 is 19 residues long. The J segment lost 2 bases and the V segment lost 6 bases, leaving 13 bases of the junction unmatched. The CDR3 is CASSPNNLLAGGNTGELFF. DNA of the CDR3: TGTGCCAGCAGCCCCAATAACTTACTAGCGGGGGGCAACACCGGGGAGCTGTTTTTT. Complete variable domain (other parts from reference TRBV2 and TRBJ2-2): EPEVTQTPSHQVTQMGQEVILRCVPISNHLYFYWYRQILGQKVEFLVSFYNNEISEKSEIFDDQFSVERPDGSNFTLKIRSTKLEDSAMYFCASSPNNLLAGGNTGELFFGEGSRLTVL.

The chain carries TRBV7-9 and TRBJ2-5; a weak D match, TRBD1 (5 bases). CDR1 is SEHNR and CDR2 is FQNEAQ in the germline V gene (reference sequence). The V end was cut by 1 base, the J end by 0 bases, with 9 bases between. CDR3 length equals 15 residues. The CDR3 bases are TGTGCCAGCAGCTTAGAAGGGGCCCACCAAGAGACCCAGTACTTC. Translated, it gives CASSLEGAHQETQYF.

V is TRBV5-1 and J is TRBJ1-4, with no clear D. CDR3 size: 15 residues. CDR1 and CDR2 (germline): SGHRS, YFSETQ. Between the trimmed V and J ends, which lost 4 bases and 4 bases, there was a span of 14 bases. Here the CDR3 reads CASSPPDGVNEKLFF. In DNA form, the CDR3 reads TGCGCCAGCAGCCCCCCGGACGGAGTTAATGAAAAACTGTTTTTT.

The rearrangement links TRBV5-1 to TRBJ2-5; TRBD1 might be the D (7 bases). The V end lost 5 bases, the J end lost 1 base, and 24 bases lay between the germline ends. The germline V gene encodes CDR1 SGHRS and CDR2 YFSETQ. The CDR3 contains 18 residues. The CDR3 DNA reads as TGCGCCAGCAGGTTAGATCTAGGAGGGGGCGCCCCCCAAGAGACCCAGTACTTC. Its translation is CASRLDLGGGAPQETQYF. The entire variable domain, with the rest obtained from reference TRBV5-1 and TRBJ2-5, is as follows: KAGVTQTPRYLIKTRGQQVTLSCSPISGHRSVSWYQQTPGQGLQFLFEYFSETQRNKGNFPGRFSGRQFSNSRSEMNVSTLELGDSALYLCASRLDLGGGAPQETQYFGPGTRLLVL.